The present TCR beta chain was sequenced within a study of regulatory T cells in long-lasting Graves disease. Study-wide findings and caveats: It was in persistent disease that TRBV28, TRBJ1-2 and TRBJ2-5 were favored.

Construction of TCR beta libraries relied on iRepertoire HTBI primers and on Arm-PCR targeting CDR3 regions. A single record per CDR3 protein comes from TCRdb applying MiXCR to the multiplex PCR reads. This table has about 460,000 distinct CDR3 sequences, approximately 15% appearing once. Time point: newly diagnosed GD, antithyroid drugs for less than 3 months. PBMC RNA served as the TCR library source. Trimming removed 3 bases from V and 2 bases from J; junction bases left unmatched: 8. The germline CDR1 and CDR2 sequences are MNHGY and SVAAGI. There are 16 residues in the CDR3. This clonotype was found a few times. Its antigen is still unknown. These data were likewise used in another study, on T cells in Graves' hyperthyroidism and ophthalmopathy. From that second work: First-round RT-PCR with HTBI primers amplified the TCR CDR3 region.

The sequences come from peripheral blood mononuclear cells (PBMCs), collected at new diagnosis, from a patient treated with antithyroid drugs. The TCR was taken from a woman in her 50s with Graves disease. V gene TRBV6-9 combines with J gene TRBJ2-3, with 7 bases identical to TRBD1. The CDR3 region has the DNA TGTGCCAGCAGTTACCGGGACAGACTATTCACAGATACGCAGTATTTT. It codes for CASSYRDRLFTDTQYF.